This TCR beta chain was obtained from a study of cytomegalovirus exposure and HLA in healthy donors. V gave up 4 bases and J gave up 5 bases, with 21 bases separating them. Germline CDR1 reads LNHNV; CDR2 reads YYDKDF (reference sequence). This CDR3 region has 17 residues. Details on this clone: Its antigen is currently unknown.

This PCR relied on a set of 60 Vbeta primers and 13 Jbeta primers. Using immunoSEQ multiplex PCR, the repertoire was profiled, and TCRdb retains in-frame clones only, with some absent. The sample carries around 280,000 clones, approximately 90% recorded once. Findings of the study overall: One cluster of highly shared sequence variants probably arose as a sequencing artifact.

Sequencing was done on a sample of PBMCs. This rearrangement joins TRBV15 to TRBJ2-1, with a possible D match to TRBD2 (6 bases). The clonotype comes from a woman aged 18-29 years in good health and CMV-seronegative. The CDR3, as DNA: TGTGCCACCAGCACCCCTCGGAGGGGAATGGAAAACAATGAGCAGTTCTTC. Protein: CATSTPRRGMENNEQFF.